These 28 T cell receptor beta chains came from one sample sequenced in a study of cytomegalovirus exposure and HLA in healthy donors. TCRdb's copy holds only in-frame clones and misses some; the assay was immunoSEQ multiplex PCR. The sample records some 330,000 clones, roughly 89% being singletons. Material for sequencing was PBMCs. Receptors originate from a woman between 18 and 29 years old in good health and CMV-seronegative.

The V gene is TRBV7-2, the J gene TRBJ2-5; D is possibly TRBD1 (5 bases). This CDR3 has 14 amino acids. Germline-derived CDR1 and CDR2 are SGHTA and FQGNSA. V lost 2 bases and J lost 1, with 8 bases in between. The CDR3 protein is CASSLSRGQETQYF. CDR3 in DNA: TGTGCCAGCAGCTTAAGTAGGGGCCAAGAGACCCAGTACTTC.

The chain is built from TRBV5-6 and TRBJ1-2; possibly TRBD1 for D (5 bases). The V gene's germline CDR1 is SGHDT and CDR2 YYEEEE. Trimming removed 2 bases from V and 2 bases from J, with 13 bases in between. The CDR3 spans 15 residues. CDR3 bases: TGTGCCAGCAGCTTCGGTCAGGAGGGGAACTATGGCTACACCTTC. Translation gives CASSFGQEGNYGYTF.

The CDR3: CASSTQGRTGELFF. The CDR3 DNA sequence: TGTGCCAGCAGCACACAGGGGCGCACCGGGGAGCTGTTTTTT. The V call is TRBV7-8, the J call TRBJ2-2; 7 bases map to TRBD1. V was clipped by 5 bases and J by 4 bases; unmatched bases: 4. The germline V gene encodes CDR1 SGHVS and CDR2 FQNEAQ. The CDR3 runs to 14 residues.

The V gene is TRBV4-3, the J gene TRBJ2-7, with D maybe TRBD2 (6 bases). The CDR3 is 15 residues long. The germline gives CDR1 LGHNA, CDR2 YSLEER. Trimming took 0 bases from V and 2 from J, leaving 11 bases between them. Here the CDR3 reads CASSQEGLSTYEQYF. CDR3 bases: TGCGCCAGCAGCCAAGAGGGACTCAGCACCTACGAGCAGTACTTC.

This clone was found once. The rearrangement joins TRBV7-2 to TRBJ2-3, with TRBD2 identical over 8 bases. V was pared by 4 bases and J by 4 bases, with 10 bases of the junction left unmatched. This CDR3 spans 16 amino acids. Germline-derived CDR1 and CDR2 are SGHTA and FQGNSA. As DNA, the CDR3 is TGTGCCAGCAGCTCTTTTAGCGGGGCCCGCCCAGATACGCAGTATTTT. As protein: CASSSFSGARPDTQYF.

The chain links TRBV27 to TRBJ2-1, with 9 bases matching TRBD2. Trimming removed 6 bases from V and 0 bases from J; junction bases left unmatched: 9. The CDR3 loop spans 17 amino acids. CDR1 is MNHEY, CDR2 SMNVEV, per germline (reference sequence). CDR3 loop: CASRRPLAGSSYNEQFF. Here the CDR3 DNA reads TGTGCCAGCAGACGACCCCTAGCGGGATCCTCCTACAATGAGCAGTTCTTC.

The rearrangement uses TRBV4-3 and TRBJ1-2, with D tentatively TRBD1 (5 bases). Per the germline V gene, CDR1 is LGHNA and CDR2 is YSLEER. The CDR3 is made up of 15 amino acids. The ends were cut back, 0 bases at V and 2 bases at J, with 10 bases in the middle. CDR3 loop: CASSQEVGGNYGYTF. In nucleotides, the CDR3 is TGCGCCAGCAGCCAAGAGGTGGGGGGAAACTATGGCTACACCTTC.

V and J are TRBV6-1 and TRBJ1-2; TRBD1 matches 11 bases. The CDR3 has 16 residues. The trim removed 2 bases at V and 0 bases at J, leaving 2 bases unmatched. CDR1 and CDR2 (germline): MNHNS, SASEGT. The CDR3, as DNA: TGTGCCAGCAGTGAATTGGGACAGGGGGCTAACTATGGCTACACCTTC. This encodes CASSELGQGANYGYTF.

This rearrangement joins TRBV5-5 to TRBJ1-2, with no clear D. Trimming cost V 0 bases and J 1 base, with 10 bases left between them. Germline loops: CDR1 SGHKS, CDR2 YYEKEE (reference sequence). The CDR3 consists of 15 residues. The CDR3 loop is CASSLEGGLNYGYTF. Here the CDR3 DNA reads TGTGCCAGCAGCTTGGAAGGAGGACTTAACTATGGCTACACCTTC.

The V gene is TRBV28, the J gene TRBJ2-3; D not certain. Between the trimmed V and J ends, which lost 6 bases and 1 base, there was a span of 20 bases. The CDR3 contains 17 residues. The germline V gene encodes CDR1 MDHEN and CDR2 SYDVKM. CDR3 in DNA: TGTGCCAGCAGCCTCCCTCGCGAGCATATTGGCACAGATACGCAGTATTTT. The encoded protein is CASSLPREHIGTDTQYF.

In this sample, this clone turned up once. The chain links TRBV6-1 to TRBJ1-1, with no clear D. The CDR3 is 14 residues long. Germline lookup yields CDR1 MNHNS and CDR2 SASEGT. Trimming took off 0 bases at V and 0 bases at J, with 5 bases between the two ends. The chain's CDR3 is CASSEAAMNTEAFF. CDR3 nucleotide sequence: TGTGCCAGCAGTGAAGCAGCGATGAACACTGAAGCTTTCTTT.

The V gene is TRBV4-3, the J gene TRBJ1-2, with a possible D match to TRBD1 (6 bases). The CDR3 sequence is 15 residues long. V lost 1 base and J lost 1, with 10 bases in between. CDR1 and CDR2 (germline): LGHNA, YSLEER. The CDR3 reads CASSQADRNNYGYTF. The CDR3 nucleotides are TGCGCCAGCAGCCAAGCGGACAGAAATAACTATGGCTACACCTTC.

This chain uses TRBV18 with TRBJ1-2; tentative D call: TRBD1 (6 bases). CDR1 KGHSH and CDR2 LQKENI come from the germline V gene. The CDR3 contains 16 residues. The V end was cut by 2 bases, the J end by 0 bases, with 13 bases between. The CDR3, as DNA: TGTGCCAGCTCACCAACGATACAGGGTACTAACTATGGCTACACCTTC. It is translated as CASSPTIQGTNYGYTF. The whole variable domain, filled in from reference TRBV18 and TRBJ1-2, reads NAGVMQNPRHLVRRRGQEARLRCSPMKGHSHVYWYRQLPEEGLKFMVYLQKENIIDESGMPKERFSAEFPKEGPSILRIQQVVRGDSAAYFCASSPTIQGTNYGYTFGSGTRLTVV.

The count of this clone is one. This sequence joins TRBV6-1 and TRBJ1-1; possible D gene TRBD1, 6 bases. With 4 bases removed from V and 3 bases from J, the gap between germline ends came to 12 bases. Per germline, CDR1 MNHNS and CDR2 SASEGT. CDR3 length: 14 residues. The CDR3 DNA reads as TGTGCCAGCAGTGGAGGGGGATCGGACACTGAAGCTTTCTTT. This translates into CASSGGGSDTEAFF.

This rearrangement joins TRBV9 to TRBJ1-2; possibly TRBD1 for D (5 bases). The V and J ends lost 2 bases and 4 bases respectively, with 9 bases between them. Per germline, CDR1 SGDLS and CDR2 YYNGEE. The CDR3 covers 13 residues. CDR3 sequence reads: CASSVGEAYGYTF. The CDR3 DNA follows: TGTGCCAGCAGCGTGGGGGAGGCCTATGGCTACACCTTC.

The chain uses TRBV27 and TRBJ1-1, with TRBD1 matching over 8 bases. The CDR3 is 14 residues long. V dropped 6 bases and J dropped 3; count of bases not matched to a gene: 6. Germline CDR1 MNHEY, CDR2 SMNVEV (reference sequence). The CDR3: CASSGQGGDTEAFF. The CDR3 DNA follows: TGTGCCAGCAGCGGACAGGGAGGGGACACTGAAGCTTTCTTT.

The chain joins TRBV29-1 to TRBJ2-7, with D maybe TRBD2 (5 bases). The CDR3 has 13 amino acids. CDR1 is SQVTM, CDR2 ANQGSEA, per germline. Trimming took 6 bases from V and 2 from J, leaving 14 bases between them. CDR3 coding DNA: TGCAGCGTCCGGACTCACGTAACCTACGAGCAGTACTTC. Its translation is CSVRTHVTYEQYF.

V and J are TRBV7-2 and TRBJ2-7; the match to TRBD2 covers 11 bases. The V and J ends lost 5 bases and 3 bases, in that order; junction bases with no gene match: 6. The CDR3 length is 15 residues. Per germline, CDR1 SGHTA and CDR2 FQGNSA. The CDR3 spells CASSVGTSGRYEQYF. For the CDR3, the DNA is TGTGCCAGCAGCGTCGGGACTAGCGGCCGCTACGAGCAGTACTTC.

The chain recombines TRBV7-2 with TRBJ2-7, with a possible D match to TRBD2 (6 bases). V lost 5 bases, J lost 4 bases, and 12 bases lay in between. The germline gives CDR1 SGHTA, CDR2 FQGNSA. The CDR3 sequence is 13 residues long. CDR3 bases: TGTGCCAGCAGCGCCAGACTAGTATACGAGCAGTACTTC. Protein: CASSARLVYEQYF.

The chain joins TRBV11-3 to TRBJ2-4; the match to TRBD2 covers 8 bases. The V gene end was trimmed by 5 bases and the J gene end by 6 bases; junction bases not matched to a gene: 12. The CDR3 extends over 16 amino acids. The germline V gene encodes CDR1 SGHNT and CDR2 YENEEA. CDR3 amino acids: CASSPSSREVGNIQYF. As DNA, the CDR3 is TGTGCCAGCAGCCCAAGCTCGCGGGAGGTTGGAAACATTCAGTACTTC.

The chain employs TRBV6-5 and TRBJ1-1, with D uncertain. V shed 2 bases and J shed 1 base, with 8 bases lying between them. The CDR3 spans 14 residues. Germline V gives CDR1 MNHEY, CDR2 SVGAGI. This CDR3 is CASSYGAPNTEAFF. The CDR3 DNA sequence: TGTGCCAGCAGTTACGGAGCCCCGAACACTGAAGCTTTCTTT.

This clone was counted a single time. The chain uses TRBV6-1 and TRBJ2-7, with a possible D match to TRBD1 (5 bases). This CDR3 is 13 amino acids long. The V and J ends lost 3 bases and 3 bases respectively, with 9 bases between them. Germline values: CDR1 MNHNS, CDR2 SASEGT. The CDR3 DNA follows: TGTGCCAGCAGTGATCAGGGAAACTACGAGCAGTACTTC. This sequence encodes CASSDQGNYEQYF.

The chain joins TRBV27 to TRBJ2-3; a weak D match, TRBD1 (6 bases). Germline V gene lookup returns CDR1 MNHEY and CDR2 SMNVEV (reference sequence). V was pared by 5 bases and J by 0 bases, with 12 bases between. This CDR3 is built from 15 residues. CDR3: CASSPGTSSTDTQYF. The CDR3 bases are TGTGCCAGCAGTCCGGGGACAAGTAGCACAGATACGCAGTATTTT.

This clone was seen only once. This chain uses TRBV18 with TRBJ2-1; the match to TRBD1 covers 7 bases. The J segment lost 3 bases and the V segment lost 3 bases, leaving 5 bases of the junction unmatched. This CDR3 has 15 amino acids. Per germline, CDR1 KGHSH and CDR2 LQKENI. The CDR3 DNA reads TGTGCCAGCTCACCCGGGACAGTATACTACAATGAGCAGTTCTTC. Translating it yields CASSPGTVYYNEQFF.

The rearrangement links TRBV18 to TRBJ2-7; weak D call: TRBD1 (6 bases). Trimming took 1 base from V and 3 from J, leaving 16 bases between them. This CDR3 contains 16 residues. Per germline, CDR1 KGHSH and CDR2 LQKENI. The CDR3 DNA sequence: TGTGCCAGCTCACCACTGCAGGGTGGGGACAACTACGAGCAGTACTTC. It yields the protein CASSPLQGGDNYEQYF.

The genes are TRBV11-3 and TRBJ2-5, with 11 bases matching TRBD2. The V and J ends lost 2 bases and 5 bases, in that order; junction bases with no gene match: 4. Per the germline V gene, CDR1 is SGHNT and CDR2 is YENEEA. CDR3 length: 15 residues. Written as DNA, the CDR3 is TGTGCCAGCAGCTTAAGTAGCGGGAGGGATGAGACCCAGTACTTC. Protein sequence: CASSLSSGRDETQYF.

The chain has TRBV5-6 and TRBJ1-5, with D possibly matching TRBD1 (5 bases). V gave up 4 bases and J gave up 0 bases, with 8 bases separating them. The CDR3 has 14 amino acids. Germline V gene lookup returns CDR1 SGHDT and CDR2 YYEEEE. The CDR3 loop reads CASSPQGSNQPQHF. In DNA, the CDR3 is TGTGCCAGCAGCCCTCAGGGTAGCAATCAGCCCCAGCATTTT.

The rearrangement uses TRBV7-9 and TRBJ2-5, with D perhaps matching TRBD1 (6 bases). V was pared by 5 bases and J by 2 bases, with 15 bases between. The CDR3 has 15 amino acids. Germline V gene sequence: CDR1 SEHNR, CDR2 FQNEAQ (reference sequence). CDR3 protein: CASSPPRTAQETQYF. The CDR3 DNA reads TGTGCCAGCAGCCCCCCCCGGACAGCGCAAGAGACCCAGTACTTC.